Below are 22 T cell receptor beta chains sequenced from a single sample in a study of PD-1 blockade in mismatch repair-deficient tumors. Method: immunoSEQ multiplex PCR; TCRdb's copy keeps in-frame clones and lacks some. Among tens of thousands of clones listed, almost 80% were seen once. Sample: peripheral blood, taken 2 weeks after starting pembrolizumab. The origin of the receptors is an adult with mismatch repair-deficient cancer.

This clone was seen only a few times. V usage is TRBV11-2 and J usage is TRBJ1-1; D is uncertain. Germline V gives CDR1 SGHAT, CDR2 FQNNGV. Trimming removed 4 bases from V and 6 bases from J, with 6 bases in between. This CDR3 comprises 11 residues. CDR3 residues: CASSSGPEAFF. The CDR3 DNA follows: TGTGCCAGCAGCTCAGGACCTGAAGCTTTCTTT.

The genes are TRBV10-3 and TRBJ1-5; no definite D call. This CDR3 is built from 16 residues. CDR1 is ENHRY, CDR2 SYGVKD, per germline. V lost 0 bases and J lost 4, with 13 bases in between. CDR3 in DNA: TGTGCCATCAGTGAGTCCCCCGACACTTCGAATCAGCCCCAGCATTTT. This gives the protein CAISESPDTSNQPQHF.

This clone was detected a few times. The J gene is TRBJ2-1, the V gene TRBV6-4; 11 bases agree with TRBD1. The CDR3 runs to 14 residues. The junction had 0 bases not matched to a gene; V was cut back by 2 bases and J by 6 bases. The germline V gene has CDR1 MRHNA and CDR2 SNTAGT. The CDR3 sequence is CASSDGTGGNEQFF. The CDR3 bases are TGTGCCAGCAGTGACGGGACAGGGGGCAATGAGCAGTTCTTC.

The table lists this clone with a few counts. This chain connects TRBV2 to TRBJ1-5; no clear D gene. Germline CDR1 and CDR2: SNHLY and FYNNEI. The CDR3 is made up of 15 amino acids. Trimming cost V 4 bases and J 0 bases, with 10 bases left between them. CDR3 DNA: TGTGCCAGCAGTGGCCAGGCAGCTAGCAATCAGCCCCAGCATTTT. Translation: CASSGQAASNQPQHF.

V is TRBV5-8 and J is TRBJ2-7, with 8 positions matching TRBD2. The germline V gene encodes CDR1 SGHTS and CDR2 YDEGEE. The CDR3 is 18 amino acids. The V segment lost 4 bases and the J segment 3 bases; nucleotides outside the gene matches: 18. CDR3 sequence: CASSMMGRFRSGSYEQYF. CDR3 coding DNA: TGTGCCAGCAGCATGATGGGGAGGTTTAGGAGCGGGAGCTACGAGCAGTACTTC.

This sequence joins TRBV7-6 and TRBJ2-2; possible D gene TRBD1, 6 bases. The CDR3 is made up of 12 amino acids. V gave up 10 bases and J gave up 3 bases, with 9 bases separating them. Germline-derived CDR1 and CDR2 are SGHVS and FNYEAQ. The CDR3 region is CAIRQDTGELFF. The CDR3 DNA follows: TGTGCCATCCGACAGGACACCGGGGAGCTGTTTTTT.

The chain recombines TRBV30 with TRBJ1-3; D is possibly TRBD1 (5 bases). The CDR3 sequence is 15 residues long. The V end was cut by 3 bases, the J end by 4 bases, with 16 bases between. Looked up from germline, CDR1 is GTSNPN and CDR2 is SVGIG (reference sequence). CDR3 nucleotide sequence: TGTGCCTGGAGGGAGGGACGGGGTATCGGAAACACCATATATTTT. As protein: CAWREGRGIGNTIYF. Full variable domain (remainder filled in from reference TRBV30 and TRBJ1-3): SQTIHQWPATLVQPVGSPLSLECTVEGTSNPNLYWYRQAAGRGLQLLFYSVGIGQISSEVPQNLSASRPQDRQFILSSKKLLLSDSGFYLCAWREGRGIGNTIYFGEGSWLTVV.

This clone was recorded only once. The J gene is TRBJ1-5, the V gene TRBV30; no clear D gene. The CDR3 consists of 15 residues. V gave up 0 bases and J gave up 0 bases, with 9 bases separating them. Looked up from germline, CDR1 is GTSNPN and CDR2 is SVGIG (reference sequence). CDR3 sequence reads: CAWSVRAVSNQPQHF. The CDR3 nucleotides are TGTGCCTGGAGTGTTAGGGCAGTTAGCAATCAGCCCCAGCATTTT.

The chain uses TRBV4-1 and TRBJ2-1, with D perhaps TRBD2 (6 bases). Looked up from germline, CDR1 is MGHRA and CDR2 is YSYEKL. V shed 1 base and J shed 5 bases, with 12 bases lying between them. This CDR3 is 15 amino acids long. The CDR3 protein is CASSQVALADNEQFF. The CDR3 DNA is TGCGCCAGCAGCCAAGTGGCACTAGCAGACAATGAGCAGTTCTTC.

This clone showed up just a few times. This chain joins TRBV9 and TRBJ2-7; a weak D match, TRBD2 (5 bases). The V and J ends lost 4 bases and 7 bases respectively, with 18 bases between them. In germline, CDR1 is SGDLS, CDR2 YYNGEE. The CDR3 length is 14 residues. CDR3 DNA: TGTGCCAGCAGCCCATGGACTTCTCCGGGGGAGCAGTACTTC. This sequence encodes CASSPWTSPGEQYF.

J is TRBJ2-7 and V is TRBV29-1; 8 bases map to TRBD1. This CDR3 region has 15 residues. Germline-derived CDR1 and CDR2 are SQVTM and ANQGSEA. With V trimmed by 6 bases and J by 3 bases, 13 bases remained unmatched. CDR3 in DNA: TGCAGCGTGAAAGAGGGTACAGGGGGAAACTACGAGCAGTACTTC. It codes for CSVKEGTGGNYEQYF.

The DNA of the CDR3 is TGTGCCAGCAGCCCCGACAGCTCCTACAATGAGCAGTTCTTC. This translates into CASSPDSSYNEQFF. J is TRBJ2-1 and V is TRBV7-3; D might be TRBD1 (5 bases). The V gene lost 5 bases and the J gene lost 0 bases, with 8 bases spanning the gap. Germline assignment: CDR1 SGHTA and CDR2 FQGTGA. This CDR3 spans 14 amino acids.

The chain links TRBV7-6 to TRBJ1-4; D not certain. The germline V gene has CDR1 SGHVS and CDR2 FNYEAQ. The CDR3 is 13 residues long. V was trimmed by 5 bases and J by 8 bases, leaving 12 bases between them. The CDR3 protein is CASSRTRREKLFF. CDR3 in DNA: TGTGCCAGCAGCAGGACCCGGCGGGAAAAACTGTTTTTT.

A single count supports this clone. The J gene is TRBJ2-1, the V gene TRBV7-8; a weak D match, TRBD2 (6 bases). V was cut by 3 bases and J by 4 bases, with 7 bases left in between. The CDR3 is 13 amino acids. Per germline, CDR1 SGHVS and CDR2 FQNEAQ. The CDR3 is CASSLGLYNEQFF. For the CDR3, the DNA is TGTGCCAGCAGCTTGGGACTTTACAATGAGCAGTTCTTC.

This clone was counted at least ten times. J is TRBJ1-5 and V is TRBV5-1; D remains unclear. There are 14 residues in the CDR3. Germline V gives CDR1 SGHRS, CDR2 YFSETQ. Trimming pared 0 bases from V and 0 bases from J, leaving 4 bases between. Here the CDR3 reads CASSLGASNQPQHF. The CDR3 DNA is TGCGCCAGCAGCTTGGGCGCTAGCAATCAGCCCCAGCATTTT.

This clone was picked up one time. The rearrangement uses TRBV11-2 and TRBJ2-1; 7 nucleotides line up with TRBD2. V trimming: 1 base; J trimming: 6 bases; junction bases outside the gene matches: 6. Germline values: CDR1 SGHAT, CDR2 FQNNGV. This CDR3 has 15 amino acids. The CDR3 region has the DNA TGTGCCAGCAGCTTAGGTGGCGGGAGTTTCAATGAGCAGTTCTTC. Amino acid sequence: CASSLGGGSFNEQFF. Full variable domain (missing parts from reference TRBV11-2 and TRBJ2-1): EAGVAQSPRYKIIEKRQSVAFWCNPISGHATLYWYQQILGQGPKLLIQFQNNGVVDDSQLPKDRFSAERLKGVDSTLKIQPAKLEDSAVYLCASSLGGGSFNEQFFGPGTRLTVL.

The chain joins TRBV5-7 to TRBJ2-3, with 11 bases fitting TRBD1. TRBV5-7 is an ORF for which the function is uncertain. The CDR3 spans 14 residues. The V and J ends lost 4 bases and 4 bases, in that order; junction bases with no gene match: 2. CDR3 sequence (DNA): TGTGCCAGCAGCCGGGACAGGGGGTCAGATACGCAGTATTTT. Translation: CASSRDRGSDTQYF.

The gene calls are TRBV7-9 and TRBJ2-3; D is unresolved. Germline V gene sequence: CDR1 SEHNR, CDR2 FQNEAQ (reference sequence). V gave up 1 base and J gave up 0 bases, with 5 bases separating them. The CDR3 covers 14 residues. The CDR3 is CASSLGASTDTQYF. CDR3 nucleotides: TGTGCCAGCAGCTTAGGTGCTAGCACAGATACGCAGTATTTT.

This rearrangement joins TRBV5-1 to TRBJ2-3, with TRBD2 matching over 8 bases. Trimming removed 0 bases from V and 0 bases from J; junction bases left unmatched: 3. The length of the CDR3 is 16 residues. The germline V gene encodes CDR1 SGHRS and CDR2 YFSETQ. As DNA, the CDR3 is TGCGCCAGCAGCTTGGAGGTAGCGGGGAGCACAGATACGCAGTATTTT. Amino acids: CASSLEVAGSTDTQYF.

This chain links TRBV7-3 with TRBJ2-1; unclear D gene. This CDR3 spans 13 amino acids. Germline CDR1 and CDR2: SGHTA and FQGTGA. V was trimmed by 4 bases and J by 6 bases, leaving 10 bases between them. The CDR3 protein is CASSSDLSNEQFF. In DNA form, the CDR3 reads TGTGCCAGCAGCTCGGACCTCTCCAATGAGCAGTTCTTC.

The V call is TRBV7-6, the J call TRBJ2-2, with no clear D. Per germline, CDR1 SGHVS and CDR2 FNYEAQ. The CDR3 extends over 14 amino acids. V was cut by 1 base and J by 0 bases, with 3 bases left in between. This chain's CDR3 is CASSLVSNTGELFF. CDR3 coding DNA: TGTGCCAGCAGCTTAGTGTCGAACACCGGGGAGCTGTTTTTT.

The chain recombines TRBV25-1 with TRBJ1-4; 8 nucleotides align to TRBD1. CDR1 is MGHDK, CDR2 SYGVNS, per germline. The ends lost 5 bases at V and 3 bases at J; junction bases unmatched: 5. This CDR3 spans 15 amino acids. CDR3 DNA sequence: TGTGCCAGCAGTCCCCGGACAGGGTCTAATGAAAAACTGTTTTTT. It yields the protein CASSPRTGSNEKLFF.